This T cell receptor beta chain was recovered during a study of cytomegalovirus exposure and HLA in healthy donors. The CDR3 spans 15 residues. Germline values: CDR1 LNHNV, CDR2 YYDKDF (reference sequence). Deletions cut 0 bases from V and 4 bases from J, with 12 bases between. Vbeta (60) and Jbeta (13) primers were used in the PCR. In the original workflow: Later, some 79 million unique TCR beta chains were counted in an analysis, and some 10 million of them were shared. The protocol was immunoSEQ multiplex PCR, while the TCRdb copy is restricted to in-frame clones and leaves out a portion. Clonal size and the V and J genes are those of that table, whereas D and trimming came from the DNA. The table shows some 110,000 clones, with more than 60% occurring only once. Study-level points and caveats: With later analysis, a missense DCLRE1C variant became linked to TCR beta V- and J-gene trimming.

Comments on this clone: Its target is unknown.

The sequence was collected from a male donor in good health and CMV-seronegative. Material for sequencing was PBMCs. V gene TRBV15 combines with J gene TRBJ1-1; D may be TRBD1 (5 bases). DNA for the CDR3: TGTGCCACCAGCAGAGAGTCAGGGTACGGCACTGAAGCTTTCTTT. Translation: CATSRESGYGTEAFF.